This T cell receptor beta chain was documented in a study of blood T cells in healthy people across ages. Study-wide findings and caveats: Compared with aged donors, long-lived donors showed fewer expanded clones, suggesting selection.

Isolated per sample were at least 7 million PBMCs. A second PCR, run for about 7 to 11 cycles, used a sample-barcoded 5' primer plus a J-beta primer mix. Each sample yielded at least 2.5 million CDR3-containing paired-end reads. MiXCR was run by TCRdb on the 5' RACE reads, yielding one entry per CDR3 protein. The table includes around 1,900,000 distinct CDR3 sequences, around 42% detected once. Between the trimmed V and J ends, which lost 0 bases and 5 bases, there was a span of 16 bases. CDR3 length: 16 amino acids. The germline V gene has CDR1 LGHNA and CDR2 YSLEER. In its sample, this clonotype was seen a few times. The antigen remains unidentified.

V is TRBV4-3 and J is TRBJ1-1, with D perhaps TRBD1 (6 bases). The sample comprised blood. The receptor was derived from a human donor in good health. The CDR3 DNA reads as TGCGCCAGCAGCCAAGATCAGGAGGGACAAAATACTGAAGCTTTCTTT. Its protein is CASSQDQEGQNTEAFF.